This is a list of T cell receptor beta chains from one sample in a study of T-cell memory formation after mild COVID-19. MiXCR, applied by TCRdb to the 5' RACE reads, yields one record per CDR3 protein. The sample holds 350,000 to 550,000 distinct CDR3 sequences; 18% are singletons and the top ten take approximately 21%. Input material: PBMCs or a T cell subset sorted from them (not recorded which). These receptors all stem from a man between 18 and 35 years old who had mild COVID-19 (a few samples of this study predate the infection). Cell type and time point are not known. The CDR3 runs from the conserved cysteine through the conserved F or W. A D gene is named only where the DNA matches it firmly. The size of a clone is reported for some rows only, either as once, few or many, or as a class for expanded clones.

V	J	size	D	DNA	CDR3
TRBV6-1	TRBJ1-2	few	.	TGTGCCAGCAGTGAGCCAACTAGGGTGGGGTCTGGCTACACCTTC	CASSEPTRVGSGYTF
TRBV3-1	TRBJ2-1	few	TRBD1	TGTGCCAGCAGCCCGTGGACAGGGGGGATCAATGAGCAGTTCTTC	CASSPWTGGINEQFF
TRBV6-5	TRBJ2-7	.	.	TGTGCCAGCAGTTACTCACCAGGGCCCCTCTACGAGCAGTACTTC	CASSYSPGPLYEQYF
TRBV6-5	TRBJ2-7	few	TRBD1	TGTGCCAGCAGTTACTCCCTCCGGGACAGCAGTACCTACGAGCAGTACTTC	CASSYSLRDSSTYEQYF
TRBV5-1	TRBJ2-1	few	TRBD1	TGCGCCAGCAGCGCGGGACAGGGGGGAAGTGAGCAGTTCTTC	CASSAGQGGSEQFF
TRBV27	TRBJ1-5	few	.	TGTGCCAGCAGTTTGGAGGCCTTTAGCAATCAGCCCCAGCATTTT	CASSLEAFSNQPQHF
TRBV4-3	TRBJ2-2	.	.	TGCGCCAGCAGCCTCGGGGACGACACCGGGGAGCTGTTTTTT	CASSLGDDTGELFF
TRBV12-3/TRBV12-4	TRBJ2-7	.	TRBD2	TGTGCCAGCAGTTTTCCGGGACTATGGCAGTACTTC	CASSFPGLWQYF
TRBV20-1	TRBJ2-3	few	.	TGCAGTCCCCAGGTCCACACAGATACGCAGTATTTT	CSPQVHTDTQYF
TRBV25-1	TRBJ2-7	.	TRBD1	TGTGCCAGCAATGGGGGAGGACAGGGGCGGACGACCTACGAGCAGTACTTC	CASNGGGQGRTTYEQYF
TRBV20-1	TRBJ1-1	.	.	TGCAGTGCTAGAGAATGGGTCCAGGGTCTTGGGAACACTGAAGCTTTCTTT	CSAREWVQGLGNTEAFF
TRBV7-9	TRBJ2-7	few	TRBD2	TGTGCCAGCAGCTTCTTGACTGGGGGGGCCTACGAGCAGTACTTC	CASSFLTGGAYEQYF
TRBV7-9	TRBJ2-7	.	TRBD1	TGTGCCAGCAGCTCAAACCGGGACAGGGAGTACGAGCAGTACTTC	CASSSNRDREYEQYF
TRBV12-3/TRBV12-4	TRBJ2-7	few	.	TGTGCCAGCAGTTTTGTGGGCCCCTACGAGCAGTACTTC	CASSFVGPYEQYF
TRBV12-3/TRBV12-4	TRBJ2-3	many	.	TGTGCCAGCAGTCTCATACCACCAGATACGCAGTATTTT	CASSLIPPDTQYF
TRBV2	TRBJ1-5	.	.	TGTGCCAGCAGACAGGGTGAAAATCAGCCCCAGCATTTT	CASRQGENQPQHF
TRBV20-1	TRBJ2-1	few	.	TGCAGTGCTGCACACCGGGACTCCAACAATGAGCAGTTCTTC	CSAAHRDSNNEQFF
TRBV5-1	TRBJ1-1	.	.	TGCGCCAGCAGCCCGGGACGCCCGAGCGCTGAAGCTTTCTTT	CASSPGRPSAEAFF
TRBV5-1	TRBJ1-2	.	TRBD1	TGCGCCAGCAGCCTGGACAGGGGTCTCTCCTATGGCTACACCTTC	CASSLDRGLSYGYTF
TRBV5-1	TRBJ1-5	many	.	TGCGCCAGCAGCTTGAACGGAAATCAGCCCCAGCATTTT	CASSLNGNQPQHF
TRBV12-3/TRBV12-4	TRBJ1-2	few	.	TGTGCCACCACCCCAACGGGCTATAACTATGGCTACACCTTC	CATTPTGYNYGYTF
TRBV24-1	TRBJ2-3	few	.	TGTGCCACCAGTGATCCCCCCTCTGGCACAGATACGCAGTATTTT	CATSDPPSGTDTQYF
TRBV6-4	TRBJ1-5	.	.	TGTGCCAGCAGTTCTCAGATTGATCAGCCCCAGCATTTT	CASSSQIDQPQHF
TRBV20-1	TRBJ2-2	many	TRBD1	TGCAGTGCTTCCGACAGGGGTTTTAACACCGGGGAGCTGTTTTTT	CSASDRGFNTGELFF
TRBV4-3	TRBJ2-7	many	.	TGCGCCAGCAGCCAAGAGTGGGACCCGACCTACGAGCAGTACTTC	CASSQEWDPTYEQYF
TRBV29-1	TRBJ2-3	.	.	TGCAGCGTTGTCGAGGGGGTCCGCACAGATACGCAGTATTTT	CSVVEGVRTDTQYF
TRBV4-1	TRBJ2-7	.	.	TGCGCCAGCAGCCCCTATGACGGATACGAGCAGTACTTC	CASSPYDGYEQYF
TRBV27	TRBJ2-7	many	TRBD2	TGTGCCAGCAGTCCCCTAGCGGGGGGCGGCGAGCAGTACTTC	CASSPLAGGGEQYF
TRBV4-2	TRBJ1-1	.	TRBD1	TGTGCCAGCAGCCAAGGCGGGGGTGCAGGGGGGAACACTGAAGCTTTCTTT	CASSQGGGAGGNTEAFF
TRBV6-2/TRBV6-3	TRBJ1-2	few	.	TGTGCCAGCAGTTACTCCGGGGGAGATGGCTACACCTTC	CASSYSGGDGYTF
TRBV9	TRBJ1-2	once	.	TGTGCCAGCAGCGCTGGGGGAGGAGGGCTCGATGGCTACACCTTC	CASSAGGGGLDGYTF
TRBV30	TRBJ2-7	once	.	TGTGCCTGGGGGGTGGTCGAGCAGTACTTC	CAWGVVEQYF
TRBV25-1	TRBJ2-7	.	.	TGTGCCAGCAGTGCCCCCGGGGAGGAGCAGTACTTC	CASSAPGEEQYF
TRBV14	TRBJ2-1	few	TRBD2	TGTGCCAGCAGACCCCGCGGGGGGGCTATTTACAATGAGCAGTTCTTC	CASRPRGGAIYNEQFF
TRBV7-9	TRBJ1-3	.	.	TGTGCCAGCAGCTTGAACCCTGGAAACACCATATATTTT	CASSLNPGNTIYF
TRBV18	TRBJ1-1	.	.	TGTGCCAGCTCACGCATACAGGATGAGAACACTGAAGCTTTCTTT	CASSRIQDENTEAFF
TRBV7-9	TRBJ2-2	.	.	TGTGCCAGCAGCGGGTCCCCGGAGACCGGGGAGCTGTTTTTT	CASSGSPETGELFF
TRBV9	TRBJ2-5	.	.	TGTGCCAGCAGCCACGGGGGCTTCCAAGAGACCCAGTACTTC	CASSHGGFQETQYF
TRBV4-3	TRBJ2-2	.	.	TGCGCCAGCAGCCAACAGAGGAACACCGGGGAGCTGTTTTTT	CASSQQRNTGELFF
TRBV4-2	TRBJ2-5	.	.	TGTGCCAGCAGCCAATCGACGGGTGGGGGAGGAGAGACCCAGTACTTC	CASSQSTGGGGETQYF
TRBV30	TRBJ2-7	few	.	TGTGCCTGGAGTCATCAGGGCTACGAGCAGTACTTC	CAWSHQGYEQYF
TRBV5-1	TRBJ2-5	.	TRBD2	TGCGCCAGCAGCGTAGCGGGGCAAGAGACCCAGTACTTC	CASSVAGQETQYF
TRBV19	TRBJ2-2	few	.	TGTGCCAGTAGTATAGCCAACCTCGGGGAGCTGTTTTTT	CASSIANLGELFF
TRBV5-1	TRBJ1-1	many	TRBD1	TGCGCCAGCAGCCCGGGACAGCTAACGAACACTGAAGCTTTCTTT	CASSPGQLTNTEAFF
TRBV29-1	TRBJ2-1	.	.	TGCAGCGTCTCTAATGAGCAGTTCTTC	CSVSNEQFF
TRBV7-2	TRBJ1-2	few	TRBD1	TGTGCCAGCAGCCCCTGGGACAGGGGCTATGGCTACACCTTC	CASSPWDRGYGYTF
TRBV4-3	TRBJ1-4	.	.	TGCGCCAGCAGAAGGGCAGGGAACGCTAATGAAAAACTGTTTTTT	CASRRAGNANEKLFF
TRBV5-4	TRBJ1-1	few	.	TGTGCCAGCAGCTTGTTTGACAACACTGAAGCTTTCTTT	CASSLFDNTEAFF
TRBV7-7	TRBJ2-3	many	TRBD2	TGTGCTAGCAGCTTGGGGGGGACTATCACAGATACGCAGTATTTT	CASSLGGTITDTQYF
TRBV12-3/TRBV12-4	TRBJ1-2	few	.	TGTGCCAGCAGTAGGACAGCTAACTATGGCTACACCTTC	CASSRTANYGYTF
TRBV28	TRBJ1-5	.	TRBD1	TGTGCCAGCAGTTTATTAGGGGGCATGGATCAGCCCCAGCATTTT	CASSLLGGMDQPQHF
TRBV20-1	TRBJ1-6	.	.	TGCAGTGCTATAGGGGCCTATAATTCACCCCTCCACTTT	CSAIGAYNSPLHF
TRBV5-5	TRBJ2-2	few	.	TGTGCCAGCAGCCGGCTCGGGGTTCACGGGGAGCTGTTTTTT	CASSRLGVHGELFF
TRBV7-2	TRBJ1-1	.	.	TGTGCCAGCAGCCTTGCCGTGGGTTTAAGCACTGAAGCTTTCTTT	CASSLAVGLSTEAFF
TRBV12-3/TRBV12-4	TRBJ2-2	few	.	TGTGCCAGCAGTTTAGGGGCCGCGAACACCGGGGAGCTGTTTTTT	CASSLGAANTGELFF
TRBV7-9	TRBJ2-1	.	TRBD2	TGTGCCAGCAGCCATCGACTAGCGGCCAATGAGCAGTTCTTC	CASSHRLAANEQFF
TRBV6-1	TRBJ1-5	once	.	TGTGCCAGCAGTGAAATCTTCGGTCAGCCCCAGCATTTT	CASSEIFGQPQHF
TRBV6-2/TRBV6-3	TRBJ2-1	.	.	TGTGCCAGCAGAGACGGGGGTTACAATGAGCAGTTCTTC	CASRDGGYNEQFF